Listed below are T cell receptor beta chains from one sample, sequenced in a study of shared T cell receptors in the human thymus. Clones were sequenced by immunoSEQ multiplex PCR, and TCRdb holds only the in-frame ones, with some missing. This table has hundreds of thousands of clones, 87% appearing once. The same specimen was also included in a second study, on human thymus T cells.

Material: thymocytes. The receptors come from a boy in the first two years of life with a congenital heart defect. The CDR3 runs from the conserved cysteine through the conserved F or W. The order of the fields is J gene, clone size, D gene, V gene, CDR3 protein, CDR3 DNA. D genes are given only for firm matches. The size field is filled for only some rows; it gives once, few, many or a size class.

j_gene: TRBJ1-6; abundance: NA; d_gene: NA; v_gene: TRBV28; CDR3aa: CASSLESGYNSPLHF; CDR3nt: TGTGCCAGCAGTTTAGAATCAGGCTATAATTCACCCCTCCACTTT
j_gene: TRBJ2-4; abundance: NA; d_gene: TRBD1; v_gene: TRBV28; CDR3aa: CASSFDRGNIQYF; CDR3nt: TGTGCCAGCAGTTTCGACAGGGGAAACATTCAGTACTTC
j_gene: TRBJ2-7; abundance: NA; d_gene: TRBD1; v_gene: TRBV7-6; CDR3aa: CASSLAQGDEQYF; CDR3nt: TGTGCCAGCAGCTTAGCACAGGGGGACGAGCAGTACTTC
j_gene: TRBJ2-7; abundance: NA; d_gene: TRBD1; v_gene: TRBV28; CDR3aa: CASRTGTAYEQYF; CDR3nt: TGTGCCAGCAGAACCGGGACAGCCTACGAGCAGTACTTC
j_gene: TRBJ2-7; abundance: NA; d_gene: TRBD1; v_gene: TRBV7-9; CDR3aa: CASSSGQGHEQYF; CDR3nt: TGTGCCAGCAGCTCCGGACAGGGCCACGAGCAGTACTTC
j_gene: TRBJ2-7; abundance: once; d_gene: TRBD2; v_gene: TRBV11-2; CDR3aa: CASSLRRLAGGSSYGQYF; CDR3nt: TGTGCCAGCAGCTTACGCCGTCTAGCGGGAGGCTCATCTTATGGGCAGTACTTC
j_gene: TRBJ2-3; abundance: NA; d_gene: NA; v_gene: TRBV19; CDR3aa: CASSIMPWTAGFSVGATDTQYF; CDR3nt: TGTGCCAGTAGTATAATGCCTTGGACCGCCGGGTTTAGTGTGGGGGCCACAGATACGCAGTATTTT
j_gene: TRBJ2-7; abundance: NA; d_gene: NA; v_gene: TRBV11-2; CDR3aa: CASSSRLVQEGHYEQYF; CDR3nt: TGTGCCAGCAGCTCCCGACTAGTACAAGAGGGGCACTACGAGCAGTACTTC
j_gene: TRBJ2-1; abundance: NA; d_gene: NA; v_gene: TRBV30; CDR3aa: CAWSRGAGSYNEQFF; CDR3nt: TGTGCCTGGAGTCGGGGGGCCGGTAGCTACAATGAGCAGTTCTTC
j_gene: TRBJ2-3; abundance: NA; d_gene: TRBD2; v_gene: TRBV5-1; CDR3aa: CASSPSGTSGSTDTQYF; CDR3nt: TGCGCCAGCAGCCCCTCCGGGACTAGCGGAAGCACAGATACGCAGTATTTT
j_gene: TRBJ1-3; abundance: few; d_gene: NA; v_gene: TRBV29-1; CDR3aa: CSVEVQQRAGNTIYF; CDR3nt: TGCAGCGTTGAAGTGCAACAACGGGCTGGAAACACCATATATTTT
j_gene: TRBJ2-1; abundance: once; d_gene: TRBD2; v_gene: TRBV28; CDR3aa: CASSLFPGRAISYNEQFF; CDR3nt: TGTGCCAGCAGTTTATTTCCCGGGAGGGCCATCTCCTACAATGAGCAGTTCTTC
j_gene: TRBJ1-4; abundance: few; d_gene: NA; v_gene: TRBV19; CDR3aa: CASSNAIGERASEKLFF; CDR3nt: TGTGCCAGTAGTAATGCAATAGGGGAACGGGCTAGTGAAAAACTGTTTTTT
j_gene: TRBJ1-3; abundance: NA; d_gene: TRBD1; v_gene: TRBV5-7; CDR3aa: CASTRDRAVVTIYF; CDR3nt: TGTGCCAGCACGAGGGACAGGGCGGTGGTCACCATATATTTT
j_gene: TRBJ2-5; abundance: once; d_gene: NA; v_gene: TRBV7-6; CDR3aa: CASSLRGLVETQYF; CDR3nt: TGTGCCAGCAGCTTAAGGGGCTTAGTAGAGACCCAGTACTTC
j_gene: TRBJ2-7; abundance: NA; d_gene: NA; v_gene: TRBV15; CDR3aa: CATSRDYRDPYEQYF; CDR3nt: TGTGCCACCAGCAGAGATTACAGGGACCCCTACGAGCAGTACTTC
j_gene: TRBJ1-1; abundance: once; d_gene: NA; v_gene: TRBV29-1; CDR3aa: CSGHRNTEAFF; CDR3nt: TGCAGCGGACACAGAAACACTGAAGCTTTCTTT
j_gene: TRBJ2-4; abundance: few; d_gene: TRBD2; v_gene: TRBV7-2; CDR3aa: CASRRTGTSGSNVKNIQYF; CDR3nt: TGTGCCAGCAGACGCACCGGGACTAGCGGGAGTAACGTCAAAAACATTCAGTACTTC
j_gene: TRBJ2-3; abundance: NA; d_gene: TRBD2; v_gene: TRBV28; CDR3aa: CASSAGLEVDTQYF; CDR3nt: TGTGCCAGTTCCGCGGGACTAGAGGTAGATACGCAGTATTTT
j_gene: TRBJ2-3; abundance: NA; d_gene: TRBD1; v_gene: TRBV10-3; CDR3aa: CAISGGQGADTQYF; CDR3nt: TGTGCCATCAGTGGAGGGCAGGGGGCAGATACGCAGTATTTT
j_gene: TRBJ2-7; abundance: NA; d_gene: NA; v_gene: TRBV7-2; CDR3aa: CASSLLAYEQYF; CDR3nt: TGTGCCAGCAGCCTCCTCGCCTACGAGCAGTACTTC
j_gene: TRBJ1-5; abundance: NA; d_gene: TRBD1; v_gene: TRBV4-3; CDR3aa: CASSQGRTGGIQPQHF; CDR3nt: TGCGCCAGCAGCCAAGGGAGAACAGGGGGCATTCAGCCCCAGCATTTT
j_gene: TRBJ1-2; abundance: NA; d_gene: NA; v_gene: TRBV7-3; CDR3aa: CASSLSGGNYGYTF; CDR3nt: TGTGCCAGCAGCTTATCCGGGGGGAACTATGGCTACACCTTC
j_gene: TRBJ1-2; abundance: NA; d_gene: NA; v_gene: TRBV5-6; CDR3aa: CASSLSGMDYGYTF; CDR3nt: TGTGCCAGCAGCTTATCAGGGATGGACTATGGCTACACCTTC
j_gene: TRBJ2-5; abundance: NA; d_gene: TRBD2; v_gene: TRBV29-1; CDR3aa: CSGSGTETQYF; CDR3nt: TGCAGCGGTAGCGGGACGGAGACCCAGTACTTC
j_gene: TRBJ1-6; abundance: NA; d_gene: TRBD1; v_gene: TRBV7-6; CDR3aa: CASSLAQGQGAPSDPPLHF; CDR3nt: TGTGCCAGCAGCTTAGCGCAGGGACAGGGGGCGCCTAGCGATCCACCCCTCCACTTT
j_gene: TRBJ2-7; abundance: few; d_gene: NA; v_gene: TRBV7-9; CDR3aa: CASSLTRGSSYEQYF; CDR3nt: TGTGCCAGCAGCTTAACCCGGGGAAGCTCCTACGAGCAGTACTTC
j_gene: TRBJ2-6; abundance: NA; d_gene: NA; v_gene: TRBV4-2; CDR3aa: CASSQEQGRGSSGANVLTF; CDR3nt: TGTGCCAGCAGCCAAGAACAAGGCAGAGGCAGCTCTGGGGCCAACGTCCTGACTTTC
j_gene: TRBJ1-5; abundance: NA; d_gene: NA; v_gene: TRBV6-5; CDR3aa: CASSYLGPNQPQHF; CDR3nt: TGTGCCAGCAGTTACTTGGGGCCGAATCAGCCCCAGCATTTT
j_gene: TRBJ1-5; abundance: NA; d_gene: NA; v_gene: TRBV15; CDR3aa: CATSRDRGGLSNQPQHF; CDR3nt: TGTGCCACCAGCAGAGATCGGGGGGGCCTAAGCAATCAGCCCCAGCATTTT
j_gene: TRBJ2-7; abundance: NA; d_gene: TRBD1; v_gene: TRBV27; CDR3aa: CASSLLQGEPYEQYF; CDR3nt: TGTGCCAGCAGTTTACTTCAGGGGGAACCCTACGAGCAGTACTTC
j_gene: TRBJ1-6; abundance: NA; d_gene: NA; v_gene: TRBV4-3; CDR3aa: CASSHALNSPLHF; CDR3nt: TGCGCCAGCAGCCATGCTCTAAATTCACCCCTCCACTTT
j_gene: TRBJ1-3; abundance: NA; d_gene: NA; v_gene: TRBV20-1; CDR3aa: CSGGSGNTIYF; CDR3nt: TGCAGTGGAGGCTCTGGAAACACCATATATTTT
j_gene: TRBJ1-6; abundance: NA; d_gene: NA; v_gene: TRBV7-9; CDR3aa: CASSLTKSSYNSPLHF; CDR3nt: TGTGCCAGCAGCTTAACCAAGAGCTCCTATAATTCACCCCTCCACTTT
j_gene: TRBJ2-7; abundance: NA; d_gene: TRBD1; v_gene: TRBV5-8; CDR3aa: CASSERPGQRYEQYF; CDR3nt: TGTGCCAGCAGCGAGAGACCGGGACAGCGATACGAGCAGTACTTC
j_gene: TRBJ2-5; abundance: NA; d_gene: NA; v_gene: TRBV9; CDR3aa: CASSSEGGLSLETQYF; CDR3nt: TGTGCCAGCAGCTCTGAGGGGGGACTAAGCCTAGAGACCCAGTACTTC
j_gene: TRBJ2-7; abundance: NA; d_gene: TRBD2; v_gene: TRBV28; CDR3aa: CASRPGLAGGNFAYEQYF; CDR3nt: TGTGCCAGCAGGCCGGGACTAGCGGGAGGGAACTTCGCCTACGAGCAGTACTTC
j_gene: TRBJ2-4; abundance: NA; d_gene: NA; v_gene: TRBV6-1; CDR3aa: CASSDTARVAKNIQYF; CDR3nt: TGTGCCAGCAGTGACACCGCCAGGGTGGCCAAAAACATTCAGTACTTC
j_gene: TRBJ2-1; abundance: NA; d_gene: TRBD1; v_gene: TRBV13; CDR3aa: CASSLGLPGTGKNEQFF; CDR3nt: TGTGCCAGCAGCTTAGGATTGCCCGGGACAGGGAAAAATGAGCAGTTCTTC
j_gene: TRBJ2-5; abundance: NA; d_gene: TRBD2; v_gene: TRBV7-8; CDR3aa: CASSSSLPQREPWGQETQYF; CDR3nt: TGTGCCAGCAGCTCCTCCCTACCCCAGCGGGAGCCTTGGGGTCAAGAGACCCAGTACTTC
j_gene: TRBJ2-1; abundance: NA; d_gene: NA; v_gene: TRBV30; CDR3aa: CAWSVDRGAYNEQFF; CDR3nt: TGTGCCTGGAGTGTGGATCGGGGGGCTTACAATGAGCAGTTCTTC
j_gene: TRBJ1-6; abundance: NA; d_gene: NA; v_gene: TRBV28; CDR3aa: CASSFRGTNSPLHF; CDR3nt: TGTGCCAGCAGTTTTAGGGGCACGAATTCACCCCTCCACTTT
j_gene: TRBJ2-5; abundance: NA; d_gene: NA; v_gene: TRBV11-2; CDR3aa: CASSYREETQYF; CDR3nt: TGTGCCAGCAGCTATCGGGAAGAGACCCAGTACTTC
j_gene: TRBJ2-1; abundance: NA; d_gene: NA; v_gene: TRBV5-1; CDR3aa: CASSRFWENSYNEQFF; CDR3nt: TGCGCCAGCAGCCGCTTTTGGGAGAATTCCTACAATGAGCAGTTCTTC
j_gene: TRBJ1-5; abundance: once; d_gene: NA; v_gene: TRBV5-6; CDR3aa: CASSLGSGGGNQPQHF; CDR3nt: TGTGCCAGCAGCTTGGGTAGCGGCGGGGGCAATCAGCCCCAGCATTTT
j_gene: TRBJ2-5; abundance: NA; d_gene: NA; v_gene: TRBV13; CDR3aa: CASSSSTEQETQYF; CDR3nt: TGTGCCAGCAGCTCCTCGACAGAACAAGAGACCCAGTACTTC
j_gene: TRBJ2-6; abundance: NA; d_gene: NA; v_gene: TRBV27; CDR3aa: CASRGDSGANVLTF; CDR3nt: TGTGCCAGCAGAGGGGACTCTGGGGCCAACGTCCTGACTTTC
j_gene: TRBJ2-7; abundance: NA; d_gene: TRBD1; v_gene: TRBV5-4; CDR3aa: CASSKYRQGSYEQYF; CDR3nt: TGTGCCAGCAGCAAATACCGACAGGGCAGCTACGAGCAGTACTTC
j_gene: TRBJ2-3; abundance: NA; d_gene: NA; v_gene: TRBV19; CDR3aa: CASSKQGWVGFTDTQYF; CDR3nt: TGTGCCAGTAGCAAACAGGGTTGGGTGGGATTCACAGATACGCAGTATTTT
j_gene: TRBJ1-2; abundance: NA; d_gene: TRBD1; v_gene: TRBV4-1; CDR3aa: CASSQVEGARGYTF; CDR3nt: TGCGCCAGCAGCCAAGTTGAGGGGGCGCGAGGCTACACCTTC
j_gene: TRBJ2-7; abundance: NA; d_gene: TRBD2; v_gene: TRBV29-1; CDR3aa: CSVIAGGEQYF; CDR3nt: TGCAGCGTGATAGCGGGAGGGGAGCAGTACTTC
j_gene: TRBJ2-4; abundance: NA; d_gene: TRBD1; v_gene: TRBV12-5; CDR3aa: CASGLKSGQVKNIQYF; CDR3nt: TGTGCTAGTGGTTTGAAATCTGGACAGGTTAAAAACATTCAGTACTTC
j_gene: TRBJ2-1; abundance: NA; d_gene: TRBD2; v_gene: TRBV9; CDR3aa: CASSPPRERESIAQFF; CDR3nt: TGTGCCAGCAGCCCCCCTCGAGAGCGGGAGTCGATCGCTCAGTTCTTC
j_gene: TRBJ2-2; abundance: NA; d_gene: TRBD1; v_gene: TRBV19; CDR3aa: CASSKNRDRGRGGELFF; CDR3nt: TGTGCCAGTAGTAAAAACCGGGACAGGGGGCGAGGCGGGGAGCTGTTTTTT
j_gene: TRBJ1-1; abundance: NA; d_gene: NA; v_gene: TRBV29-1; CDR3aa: CSVAGQKNTEAFF; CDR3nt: TGCAGCGTTGCCGGACAGAAGAACACTGAAGCTTTCTTT